The 13 T cell receptor beta chains below all came from one sample that was sequenced in a study of regulatory T cells in long-lasting Graves disease. The time point here: newly diagnosed GD, antithyroid drugs for less than 3 months. After RNA was extracted from PBMCs, the TCR library was made from it. In building TCR beta libraries, iRepertoire HTBI primers were used together with Arm-PCR of CDR3 regions. TCRdb reprocessed the multiplex PCR reads with MiXCR, giving one entry per CDR3 protein. The sample lists hundreds of thousands of distinct CDR3 sequences; roughly 12% were seen once. These sequences were also reported in another study, on T cells in Graves' hyperthyroidism and ophthalmopathy.

The sequencing used peripheral blood mononuclear cells (PBMCs), collected at new diagnosis, from a patient treated with antithyroid drugs. These receptors were collected from a man in his thirties or forties with Graves disease.

A remark on this clonotype: Being one base from a much bigger clone, this may be a read error. The chain couples TRBV29-1 to TRBJ2-6; D possibly corresponds to TRBD1 (5 bases). CDR3 length equals 12 residues. Germline CDR1 is SQVTM and CDR2 is ANQGSEA. The CDR3 DNA reads TGCAGCGTTCAATCTGGGGCCAACGTCCCGACTTTC. It is translated as CSVQSGANVPTF.

In DNA, the CDR3 is TGTGCCAGCAGAGGTGTCCGAGCTGGGGCCAACGTCCTGACTTTC. Its protein is CASRGVRAGANVLTF. The rearrangement uses TRBV2 and TRBJ2-6; no clear D. The CDR3 totals 15 residues. Germline assignment: CDR1 SNHLY and CDR2 FYNNEI. V was shortened by 6 bases and J by 2 bases, with 11 bases between the two germline ends.

V and J are TRBV6-1 and TRBJ2-7; 7 bases line up with TRBD1. The CDR3 spans 15 residues. CDR1 is MNHNS and CDR2 is SASEGT in the germline V gene. V dropped 6 bases and J dropped 3; count of bases not matched to a gene: 11. The CDR3 DNA follows: TGTGCCAGCAGCTCCAGGGACAGCCCCGGCTACGAGCAGTACTTC. Translating it yields CASSSRDSPGYEQYF.

In this sample, this clonotype turned up a few times. The chain's CDR3 is CASRSAGTGRNEQFF. The CDR3 bases are TGTGCCAGCAGGTCTGCCGGGACAGGCCGCAATGAGCAGTTCTTC. The V gene is TRBV6-2 or TRBV6-3, the J gene TRBJ2-1; 8 bases line up with TRBD1. The J segment lost 6 bases and the V segment lost 6 bases, leaving 10 bases of the junction unmatched. The CDR3 extends over 15 amino acids. Germline V gene data show CDR1 as MNHEY and CDR2 as SVGEGT.

On this clonotype: A much larger clone differs by one base, so this may be a read error. The chain recombines TRBV30 with TRBJ1-1; D not resolved. The CDR3 extends over 11 amino acids. Germline CDR1 GTSNPN, CDR2 SVGIG (reference sequence). The V end lost 5 bases, the J end lost 12 bases, and 16 bases lay between the germline ends. The CDR3 is CAWEDRPVTFF. CDR3 coding DNA: TGTGCCTGGGAGGACCGTCCGGTGACTTTCTTT.

This clonotype appeared many times. V and J are TRBV27 and TRBJ2-3; D unresolved. This CDR3 contains 13 residues. Germline V gene sequence: CDR1 MNHEY, CDR2 SMNVEV (reference sequence). Trimming took off 6 bases at V and 3 bases at J, with 10 bases between the two ends. The CDR3 coding sequence is TGTGCCAGCAGAGCTTTAGGAACAGATACGCAGTATTTT. This translates into CASRALGTDTQYF.

This clonotype has more than one count but fewer than ten. The CDR3 DNA is TGTGCCAGTAGTATAGGGAGCAGGGTCAATCAGCCCCAGCATTTT. Its translation is CASSIGSRVNQPQHF. The chain uses TRBV19 and TRBJ1-5; possibly TRBD1 for D (5 bases). Germline CDR1 is LNHDA and CDR2 is SQIVND (reference sequence). The CDR3 totals 15 residues. Trimming shortened V by 1 base and J by 3 bases, and 10 bases separated the two germline ends.

The table lists this clonotype with many counts. The chain joins TRBV27 to TRBJ2-1, with 11 bases lining up with TRBD2. CDR3 size: 15 residues. The V segment lost 2 bases and the J segment 8 bases; nucleotides outside the gene matches: 5. Germline V gives CDR1 MNHEY, CDR2 SMNVEV (reference sequence). The CDR3 protein is CASSLTLAGEDEQFF. The DNA of the CDR3 is TGTGCCAGCAGTTTAACACTAGCGGGAGAGGATGAGCAGTTCTTC.

This clonotype was recorded at least ten times. The CDR3, as DNA: TGTGCCTGGAGTGTCGGCAGCTTGATAAATAATGAAAAACTGTTTTTT. This gives the protein CAWSVGSLINNEKLFF. This chain uses TRBV30 with TRBJ1-4; D gene uncertain. The CDR3 contains 16 residues. Germline lookup yields CDR1 GTSNPN and CDR2 SVGIG (reference sequence). The V gene lost 0 bases and the J gene lost 4 bases, with 15 bases spanning the gap.

This clonotype was counted many times. This chain links TRBV19 with TRBJ1-1; a possible D gene is TRBD1 (5 bases). In germline, CDR1 is LNHDA, CDR2 SQIVND (reference sequence). The length of the CDR3 is 14 residues. The germline V and J ends were trimmed by 7 bases and 3 bases, with 15 bases remaining between them. This CDR3 is CASTTGETHTEAFF. In DNA, the CDR3 is TGTGCCAGTACTACGGGGGAGACGCACACTGAAGCTTTCTTT.

Many counts were recorded for this clonotype. This chain uses TRBV7-9 with TRBJ2-1, with a tentative D call TRBD2 (6 bases). The CDR3 covers 17 residues. V was cut by 3 bases and J by 5 bases, with 20 bases left in between. Germline V gives CDR1 SEHNR, CDR2 FQNEAQ (reference sequence). The CDR3 protein is CASSFGSWRAGNNEQFF. CDR3 coding DNA: TGTGCCAGCAGCTTCGGTTCATGGCGGGCGGGGAACAATGAGCAGTTCTTC. Drawing the rest from reference TRBV7-9 and TRBJ2-1, the complete variable domain is DTGVSQNPRHKITKRGQNVTFRCDPISEHNRLYWYRQTLGQGPEFLTYFQNEAQLEKSRLLSDRFSAERPKGSFSTLEIQRTEQGDSAMYLCASSFGSWRAGNNEQFFGPGTRLTVL.

This clonotype was recorded many times. The chain uses TRBV7-9 and TRBJ1-2, with no clear D. V was shortened by 1 base and J by 6 bases, with 0 bases between the two germline ends. Germline V gene data show CDR1 as SEHNR and CDR2 as FQNEAQ (reference sequence). The CDR3 has 10 residues. CDR3 sequence reads: CASSLDGYTF. CDR3 DNA: TGTGCCAGCAGCTTAGATGGCTACACCTTC.

There are many counts of this clonotype. This chain connects TRBV19 to TRBJ2-1; no clear D gene. V dropped 8 bases and J dropped 0 bases, with 8 bases sitting between them. Germline CDR1 is LNHDA and CDR2 is SQIVND (reference sequence). The CDR3 sequence is 13 residues long. The CDR3 region has the DNA TGTGCCAGTGGAGTGTTCTCCTACAATGAGCAGTTCTTC. Translation gives CASGVFSYNEQFF.